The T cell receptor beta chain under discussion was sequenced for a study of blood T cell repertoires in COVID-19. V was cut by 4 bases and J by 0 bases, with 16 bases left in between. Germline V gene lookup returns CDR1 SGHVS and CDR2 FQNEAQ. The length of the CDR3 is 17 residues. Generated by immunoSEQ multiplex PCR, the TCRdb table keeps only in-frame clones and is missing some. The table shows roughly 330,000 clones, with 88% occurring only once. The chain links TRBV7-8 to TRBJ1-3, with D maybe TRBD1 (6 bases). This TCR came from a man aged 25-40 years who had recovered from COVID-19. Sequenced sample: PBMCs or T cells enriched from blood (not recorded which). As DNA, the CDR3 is TGTGCCAGCAGCTCTACCGGGACAAAGAGCTCTGGAAACACCATATATTTT. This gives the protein CASSSTGTKSSGNTIYF.